The TCR beta chain under discussion was sequenced for a study of T cell repertoires in cytomegalovirus infection (dated by TCRdb to between 2018 and 2021). The study in broad terms: Because public TCR beta signatures pointed to carriage of CMV infection together with the matching HLA type, the HLA type of each donor mattered for the analysis. What the authors observed across the whole study: The ex vivo response was dominated by HLA-C-restricted CMV-specific TCR beta clonotypes, which also provided the single most frequent clonotype in two of eight donors. Carriers of CMV infection plus the relevant HLA type were discriminated by the cumulative frequency of public TCR beta family members in the study cohort and in an independent approximately 350-donor cohort.

In its sample, this clonotype was seen a few times. Its cognate antigen has yet to be identified. No much larger clonotype is one base removed from it; base qualities were not supplied. CDR1 and CDR2, per the germline V gene, are MNHEY and SVGAGI. The cysteine opens and the phenylalanine closes a CDR3 of 15 amino acids. Only the CDR3 DNA stays, 45 bases, in frame from base 1. Here V drops 5 bases and J drops 5 bases, and the junction holds 10 bases not matched to any gene. Data came from an Illumina HiSeq 1500. The public reads were quality trimmed at Q25 with fastp and then assembled into clones with MiXCR by TCRdb, keeping productive beta chains. Each entry merges the rows of one CDR3 protein and shows their most common DNA and genes. The sample table holds 310,000 or so distinct CDR3 sequences, of which about a sixth were seen once. The top ten clonotypes cover approximately 12% of the sample.

The sequence was obtained from a human donor in good health (CMV status not recorded). Some clones in this sample may be carry-over from other donors' samples. The specimen was PBMCs. The chain uses TRBV6-5 and TRBJ2-5, with 8 bases in between that match TRBD2. The nucleotides are TGTGCCAGCAGTCGCCGGGGGGGGGGCTCGGAGACCCAGTACTTC. Translation gives CASSRRGGGSETQYF.